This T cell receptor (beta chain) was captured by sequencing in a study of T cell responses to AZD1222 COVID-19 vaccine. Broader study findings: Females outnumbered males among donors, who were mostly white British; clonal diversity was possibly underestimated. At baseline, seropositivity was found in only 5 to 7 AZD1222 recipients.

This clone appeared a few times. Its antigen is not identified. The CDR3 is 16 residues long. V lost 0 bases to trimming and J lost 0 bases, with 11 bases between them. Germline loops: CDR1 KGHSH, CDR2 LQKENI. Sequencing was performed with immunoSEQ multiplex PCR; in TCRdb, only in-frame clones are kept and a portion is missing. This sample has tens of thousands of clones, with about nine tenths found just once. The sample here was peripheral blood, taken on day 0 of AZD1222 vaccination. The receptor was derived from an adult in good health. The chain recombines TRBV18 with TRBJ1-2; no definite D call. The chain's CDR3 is CASSPPVAEANYGYTF. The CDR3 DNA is TGTGCCAGCTCACCACCGGTCGCAGAGGCTAACTATGGCTACACCTTC. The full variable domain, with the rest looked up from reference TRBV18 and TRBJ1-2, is NAGVMQNPRHLVRRRGQEARLRCSPMKGHSHVYWYRQLPEEGLKFMVYLQKENIIDESGMPKERFSAEFPKEGPSILRIQQVVRGDSAAYFCASSPPVAEANYGYTFGSGTRLTVV.